This is a list of T cell receptor beta chains from one sample in a study of blood T cell repertoires in COVID-19. Profiling relied on immunoSEQ multiplex PCR, and the TCRdb table lists in-frame clones only, not all of them. The profile shows under 200,000 clones, around nine tenths of them singletons. Sequenced input: peripheral blood. Source of these receptors: a man in his fifties or sixties with COVID-19, enrolled during active disease. Both conserved end residues are part of each CDR3. A D gene is named only where the DNA matches it firmly. A row's size may be missing; if present it is once, few, many or a size class.

d_call	clone_size	v_call	j_call	cdr3_nt	cdr3_aa
NA	few	TRBV28	TRBJ1-1	TGTGCCAGCATTCGGGCAGGGTTCATTTCTGAAGCTTTCTTT	CASIRAGFISEAFF
TRBD2	NA	TRBV7-2	TRBJ2-2	TGTGCCAGCAGCTTTAGGGGAGGGAGCACCGGGGAGCTGTTTTTT	CASSFRGGSTGELFF
TRBD2	NA	TRBV6-5	TRBJ2-1	TGTGCCAGCAGTTATTCGGCTAGCGGGAGTATATATGAGCAGTTCTTC	CASSYSASGSIYEQFF
NA	NA	TRBV6-2/TRBV6-3	TRBJ2-6	TGTGCCAGCAGTTACAGTAGCACCTCGGGGGTTGGGGCCAACGTCCTGACTTTC	CASSYSSTSGVGANVLTF
NA	NA	TRBV5-1	TRBJ2-7	TGCGCCAGCAGCTTGGTTATTGTCGGCGAGCAGTACTTC	CASSLVIVGEQYF
NA	NA	TRBV19	TRBJ2-2	TGTGCCAGTAGAGCACCTGGCAGGGTACCTAACGGGGAGCTGTTTTTT	CASRAPGRVPNGELFF
TRBD1	NA	TRBV13	TRBJ2-1	TGTGCCAGCAGCTTGACAGGGGCCTACAATGAGCAGTTCTTC	CASSLTGAYNEQFF
TRBD2	NA	TRBV7-2	TRBJ2-5	TGTGCCAGCAGCTCTCCAGGGGCGGGGGGCCCTTGGGAGACCCAGTACTTC	CASSSPGAGGPWETQYF
TRBD1	NA	TRBV28	TRBJ2-7	TGTGCCAGCGACAGGGGGCTTGGGGAGCAGTACTTC	CASDRGLGEQYF
NA	NA	TRBV4-1	TRBJ1-1	TGCGCCAGCAGCCAAAACCTGGAGGGAACTGAAGCTTTCTTT	CASSQNLEGTEAFF
TRBD1	NA	TRBV6-6	TRBJ1-3	TGTGCCATCCGGGGCAGGGGGCCAGGAAACACCATATATTTT	CAIRGRGPGNTIYF
NA	NA	TRBV6-4	TRBJ1-2	TGTGCCAGCTCGTTGGAGACGGGCTATGGCTACACCTTC	CASSLETGYGYTF
NA	NA	TRBV9	TRBJ1-2	TGTGCCAGCAGCGTAGGTGCCTCAGCTAACTATGGCTACACCTTC	CASSVGASANYGYTF
TRBD1	NA	TRBV5-1	TRBJ2-2	TGCGCCAGCAGCTGGGGACAGGGGATTCTATCCGGGGAGCTGTTTTTT	CASSWGQGILSGELFF
TRBD1	NA	TRBV11-2	TRBJ1-4	TGTGCCAGCAGCTTCCAGGGGGCTCTTCGTGAAAAACTGTTTTTT	CASSFQGALREKLFF
NA	NA	TRBV27	TRBJ1-5	TGTGCCAGCAGTTTAAGGTGGGGGCTCCAAAACAATCAGCCCCAGCATTTT	CASSLRWGLQNNQPQHF
TRBD1	NA	TRBV4-3	TRBJ2-2	TGCGCCAGCAGCCCCTGGACAGGGCTGAACACCGGGGAGCTGTTTTTT	CASSPWTGLNTGELFF